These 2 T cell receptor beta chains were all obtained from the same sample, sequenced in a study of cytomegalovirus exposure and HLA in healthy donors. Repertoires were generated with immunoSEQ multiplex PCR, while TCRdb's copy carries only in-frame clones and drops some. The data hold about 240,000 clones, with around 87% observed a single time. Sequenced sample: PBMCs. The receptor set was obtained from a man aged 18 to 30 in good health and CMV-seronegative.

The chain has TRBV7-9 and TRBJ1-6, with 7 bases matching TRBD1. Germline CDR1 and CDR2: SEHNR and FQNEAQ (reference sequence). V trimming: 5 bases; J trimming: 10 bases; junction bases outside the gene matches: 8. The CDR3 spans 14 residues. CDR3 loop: CASSETGSGSPLHF. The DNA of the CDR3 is TGTGCCAGCAGCGAGACAGGGTCGGGGTCACCCCTCCACTTT.

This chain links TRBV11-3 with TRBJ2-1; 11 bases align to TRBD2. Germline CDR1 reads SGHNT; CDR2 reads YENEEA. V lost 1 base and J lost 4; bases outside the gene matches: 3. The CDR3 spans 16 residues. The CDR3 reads CASSLGPSGGYNEQFF. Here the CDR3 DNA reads TGTGCCAGCAGCTTAGGTCCTAGCGGGGGGTACAATGAGCAGTTCTTC.